This T cell receptor beta chain emerged from a study of Ad26.COV2.S vaccination and SARS-CoV-2 variants (dated by TCRdb to the early 2020s). Broadly, across the study: Donors in the vaccine arm were drawn from COV1001, a phase I-IIa trial of Ad26.COV2.S in healthy adults that was multicentre, randomized, double-blind and placebo-controlled. Sequencing of the TCRbeta repertoire served to evaluate the specificity and breadth of SARS-CoV-2-reactive T cell receptors following Ad26.COV2.S vaccination. Investigators did not know the trial group allocation while performing experiments and assessing outcomes. Trial participants were randomized into five groups of five: low-dose or high-dose Ad26.COV2.S given once or twice, or placebo on both occasions. Ad26.COV2.S was given intramuscularly at 5x10^10 or 1x10^11 viral particles, as a single shot or as two shots 56 days apart. The TCR-sequenced set comprised around 30 samples: some 20 Ad26.COV2.S vaccine recipients, 5 placebo recipients and 8 SARS-CoV-2 convalescent individuals. Study-level results and caveats: The study was not powered to compare responses between vaccine doses or regimens. Substantial breadth of spike-specific CD8+ and CD4+ T cell responses was reported after vaccination. Compared with placebo recipients, Ad26.COV2.S recipients showed higher spike-specific TCR breadth (P = 0.0014). Vaccine and placebo recipients had comparable non-spike TCR breadth, which fits with the vaccine containing only spike. According to the authors, total T cell responses may have been underestimated by the TCR breadth and depth analyses.

The immunoSEQ Assay was the method used to sequence TCRbeta CDR3 regions. After extraction, genomic DNA underwent amplification by bias-controlled multiplex PCR, followed by high-throughput sequencing. As for how the authors treated the data: Collapsing and filtering of sequences were performed to quantify the absolute abundance of each unique TCRbeta CDR3 region. T cell fraction was estimated by normalizing TCRbeta template counts to usable DNA, which was measured by amplifying reference genes present in all nucleated cells. Repertoire TCRs were annotated as SARS-CoV-2-specific by exact matching of V gene, CDR3 amino acid sequence and J gene to a known reactive TCR set. The reference SARS-CoV-2 TCR set was derived from MIRA and filtered for enrichment in COVID-19-positive ImmuneCODE repertoires, a step that removed public or cross-reactive TCRs. Using the MIRA antigens, annotated TCRs were further analysed by specific ORF or by position within an ORF. Breadth was defined as annotated unique rearrangements over total unique productive rearrangements; depth was the summed frequency of those rearrangements. Two-sided Wilcoxon rank-sum tests were applied when comparing TCR breadth between groups. Imported from immuneACCESS, the table was reduced by TCRdb to in-frame sequences with V and J called. These copies leave out some clones; in studies compared against another copy, an unresolved V gene accounts for under half, and the cause of the remainder is not known. The D gene and trimming were derived from the DNA, and the V and J assignments and clone size from that table. For this sample the table gives fewer than 500,000 clones, of which 90% were detected only once. The top ten hold about 4.4% of the sample.

A remark on this clone: Its antigen has not been determined. Base qualities are not recorded, but no much larger clone differs from it by a single base.

The sample's treatment or condition label is to be understood as: around 19 received Ad26.COV2.S at low or high dose, single or two shots; 5 received placebo; per-sample allocation not given. For vaccine and placebo recipients, the sequenced repertoires came from samples collected on day 63 after the first injection. In Cohort 1b, about 25 adults aged 18-55 years were enrolled at a single site in Boston, USA, between 29 July and 7 August 2020. As a vaccine, Ad26.COV2.S was a replication-incompetent adenovirus type 26 vector that expressed a prefusion-stabilized SARS-CoV-2 spike protein derived from the original Wuhan strain. Cut back by 2 bases and 0 bases, the V and J ends lie 7 bases apart. In the germline V gene, CDR1 corresponds to MNHEY and CDR2 to SVGAGI. The CDR3, from cysteine to phenylalanine, totals 14 residues. Only the CDR3 region is kept as DNA, spanning 42 bases read in frame from base 1.

This specimen was peripheral blood, taken in a trial of Ad26.COV2.S vaccine versus placebo. This clonotype was sampled from a person between 18 and 65 years old who received the Ad26.COV2.S COVID-19 vaccine or a placebo. Recombination connected TRBV6-5 to TRBJ1-2, with no confident D gene call. The CDR3 loop reads CASSYDGANYGYTF. Here is the DNA: TGTGCCAGCAGTTACGATGGCGCTAACTATGGCTACACCTTC.